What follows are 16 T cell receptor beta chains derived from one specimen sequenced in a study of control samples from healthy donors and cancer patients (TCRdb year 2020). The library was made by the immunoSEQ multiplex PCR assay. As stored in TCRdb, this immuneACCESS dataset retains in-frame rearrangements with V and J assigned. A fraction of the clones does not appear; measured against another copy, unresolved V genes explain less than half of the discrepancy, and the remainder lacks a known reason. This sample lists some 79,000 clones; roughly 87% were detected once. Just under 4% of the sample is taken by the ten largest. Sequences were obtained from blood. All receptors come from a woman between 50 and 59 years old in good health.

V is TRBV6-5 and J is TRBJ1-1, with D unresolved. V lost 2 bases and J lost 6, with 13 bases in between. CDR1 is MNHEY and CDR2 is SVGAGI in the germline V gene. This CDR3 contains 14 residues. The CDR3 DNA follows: TGTGCCAGCAGTTACGATAAGTGGAGCGCTGAAGCTTTCTTT. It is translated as CASSYDKWSAEAFF.

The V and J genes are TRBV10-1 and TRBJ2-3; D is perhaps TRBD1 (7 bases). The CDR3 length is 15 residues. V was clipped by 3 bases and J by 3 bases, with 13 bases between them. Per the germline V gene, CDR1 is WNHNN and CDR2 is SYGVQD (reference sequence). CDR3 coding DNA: TGCGCCAGCAGTGACATGACAGGGAGGACAGATACGCAGTATTTT. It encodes CASSDMTGRTDTQYF.

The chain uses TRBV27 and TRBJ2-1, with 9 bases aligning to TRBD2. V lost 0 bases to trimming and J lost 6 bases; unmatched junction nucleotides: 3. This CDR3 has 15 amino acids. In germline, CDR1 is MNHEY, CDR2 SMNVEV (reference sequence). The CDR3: CASSLSASGANEQFF. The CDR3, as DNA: TGTGCCAGCAGTTTATCTGCTAGCGGGGCCAATGAGCAGTTCTTC.

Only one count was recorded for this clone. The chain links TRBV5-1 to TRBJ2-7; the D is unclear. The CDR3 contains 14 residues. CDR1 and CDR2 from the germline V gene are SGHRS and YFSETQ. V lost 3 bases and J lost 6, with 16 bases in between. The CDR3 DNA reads TGCGCCAGCAGCTCCTCGGGCCAAGTAGCCGAGCAGTACTTC. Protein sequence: CASSSSGQVAEQYF. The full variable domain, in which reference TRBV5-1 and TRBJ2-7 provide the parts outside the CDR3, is KAGVTQTPRYLIKTRGQQVTLSCSPISGHRSVSWYQQTPGQGLQFLFEYFSETQRNKGNFPGRFSGRQFSNSRSEMNVSTLELGDSALYLCASSSSGQVAEQYFGPGTRLTVT.

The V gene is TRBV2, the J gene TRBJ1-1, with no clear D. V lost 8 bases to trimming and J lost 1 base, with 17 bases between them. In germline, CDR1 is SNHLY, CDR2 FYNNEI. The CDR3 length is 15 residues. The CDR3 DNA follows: TGTGCCAGCCAAGGTTGGAGTTCAGCGAACACTGAAGCTTTCTTT. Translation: CASQGWSSANTEAFF.

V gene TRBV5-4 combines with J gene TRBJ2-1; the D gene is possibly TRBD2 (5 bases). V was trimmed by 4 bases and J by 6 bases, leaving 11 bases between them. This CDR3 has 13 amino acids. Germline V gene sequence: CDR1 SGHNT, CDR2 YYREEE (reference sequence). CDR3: CASSHTSGNEQFF. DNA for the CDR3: TGTGCCAGCAGCCACACTAGTGGCAATGAGCAGTTCTTC. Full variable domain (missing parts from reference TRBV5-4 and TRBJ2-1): ETGVTQSPTHLIKTRGQQVTLRCSSQSGHNTVSWYQQALGQGPQFIFQYYREEENGRGNFPPRFSGLQFPNYSSELNVNALELDDSALYLCASSHTSGNEQFFGPGTRLTVL.

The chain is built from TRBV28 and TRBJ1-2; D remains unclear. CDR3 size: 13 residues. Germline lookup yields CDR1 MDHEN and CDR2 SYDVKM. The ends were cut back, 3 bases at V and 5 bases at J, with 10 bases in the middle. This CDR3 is CASSFQLKYGYTF. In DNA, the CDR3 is TGTGCCAGCAGTTTCCAACTGAAATATGGCTACACCTTC.

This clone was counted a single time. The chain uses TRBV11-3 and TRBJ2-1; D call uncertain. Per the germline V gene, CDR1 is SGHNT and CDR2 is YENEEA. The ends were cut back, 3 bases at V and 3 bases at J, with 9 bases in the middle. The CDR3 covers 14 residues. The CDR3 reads CASSLDGFYNEQFF. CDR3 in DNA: TGTGCCAGCAGCTTGGACGGGTTCTACAATGAGCAGTTCTTC.

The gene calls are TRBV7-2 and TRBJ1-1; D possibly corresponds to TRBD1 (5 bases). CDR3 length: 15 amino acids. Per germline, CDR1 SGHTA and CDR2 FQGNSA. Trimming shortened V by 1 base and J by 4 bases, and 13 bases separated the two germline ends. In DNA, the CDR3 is TGTGCCAGCAGCTTAGATAACCGGAGGGGCACTGAAGCTTTCTTT. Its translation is CASSLDNRRGTEAFF.

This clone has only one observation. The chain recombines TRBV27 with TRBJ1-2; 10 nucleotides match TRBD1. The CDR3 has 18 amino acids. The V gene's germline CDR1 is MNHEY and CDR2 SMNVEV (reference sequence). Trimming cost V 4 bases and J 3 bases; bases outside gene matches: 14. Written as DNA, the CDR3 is TGTGCCAGCAGTTACCTCCGCGGGACAGGGGATGGAGACTATGGCTACACCTTC. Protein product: CASSYLRGTGDGDYGYTF.

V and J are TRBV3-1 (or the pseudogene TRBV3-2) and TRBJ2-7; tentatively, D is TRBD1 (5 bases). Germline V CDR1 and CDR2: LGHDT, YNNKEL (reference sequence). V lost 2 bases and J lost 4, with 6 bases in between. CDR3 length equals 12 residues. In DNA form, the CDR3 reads TGTGCCAGCAGCCAAAGGGGATACGAGCAGTACTTC. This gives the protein CASSQRGYEQYF.

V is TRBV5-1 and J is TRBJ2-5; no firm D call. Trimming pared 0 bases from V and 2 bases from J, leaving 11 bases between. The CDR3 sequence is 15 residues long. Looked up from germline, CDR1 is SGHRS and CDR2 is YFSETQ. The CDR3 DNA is TGCGCCAGCAGCTTGGCCCAAGGTGGACAAGAGACCCAGTACTTC. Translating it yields CASSLAQGGQETQYF.

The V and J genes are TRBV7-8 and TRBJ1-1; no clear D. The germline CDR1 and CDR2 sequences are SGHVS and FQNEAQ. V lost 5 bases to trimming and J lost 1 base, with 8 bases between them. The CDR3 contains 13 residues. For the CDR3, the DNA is TGTGCCAGCAGCCCTTACACGAACACTGAAGCTTTCTTT. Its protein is CASSPYTNTEAFF.

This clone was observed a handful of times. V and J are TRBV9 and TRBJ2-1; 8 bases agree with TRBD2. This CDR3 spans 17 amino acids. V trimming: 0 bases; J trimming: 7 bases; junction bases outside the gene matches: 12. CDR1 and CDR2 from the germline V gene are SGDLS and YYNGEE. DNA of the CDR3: TGTGCCAGCAGCGTAGATCCAGCGGGAGCCCTTTCGAATGAGCAGTTCTTC. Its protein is CASSVDPAGALSNEQFF. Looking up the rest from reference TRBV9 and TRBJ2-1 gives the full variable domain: DSGVTQTPKHLITATGQRVTLRCSPRSGDLSVYWYQQSLDQGLQFLIQYYNGEERAKGNILERFSAQQFPDLHSELNLSSLELGDSALYFCASSVDPAGALSNEQFFGPGTRLTVL.

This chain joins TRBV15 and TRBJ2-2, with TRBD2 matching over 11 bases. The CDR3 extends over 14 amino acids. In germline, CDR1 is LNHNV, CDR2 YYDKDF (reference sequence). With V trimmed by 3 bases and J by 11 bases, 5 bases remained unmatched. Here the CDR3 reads CATSSPSGGPELFF. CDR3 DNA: TGTGCCACCAGCAGCCCTAGCGGGGGGCCCGAGCTGTTTTTT.

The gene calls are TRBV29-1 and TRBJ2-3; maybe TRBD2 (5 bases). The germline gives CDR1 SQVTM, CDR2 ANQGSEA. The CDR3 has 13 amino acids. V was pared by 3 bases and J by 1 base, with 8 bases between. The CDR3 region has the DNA TGCAGCGTTGAGTTGGGAGGCACAGATACGCAGTATTTT. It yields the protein CSVELGGTDTQYF.